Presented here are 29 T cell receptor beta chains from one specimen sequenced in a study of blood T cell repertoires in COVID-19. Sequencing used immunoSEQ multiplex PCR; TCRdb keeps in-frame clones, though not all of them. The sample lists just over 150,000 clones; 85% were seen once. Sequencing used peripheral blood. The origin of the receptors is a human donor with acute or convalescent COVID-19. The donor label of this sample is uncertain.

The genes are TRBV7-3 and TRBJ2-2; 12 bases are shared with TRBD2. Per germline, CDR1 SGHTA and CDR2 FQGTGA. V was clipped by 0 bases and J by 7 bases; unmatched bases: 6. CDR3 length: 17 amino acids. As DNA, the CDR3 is TGTGCCAGCAGCTTAACGGACCCTAGCGGGGGGGTCGGGGAGCTGTTTTTT. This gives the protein CASSLTDPSGGVGELFF.

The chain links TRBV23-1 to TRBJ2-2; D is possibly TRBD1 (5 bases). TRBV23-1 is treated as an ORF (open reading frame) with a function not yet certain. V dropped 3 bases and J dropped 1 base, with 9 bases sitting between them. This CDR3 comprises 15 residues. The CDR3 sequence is CASSQSGQNTGELFF. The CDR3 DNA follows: TGCGCCAGCAGTCAGTCCGGACAGAACACCGGGGAGCTGTTTTTT.

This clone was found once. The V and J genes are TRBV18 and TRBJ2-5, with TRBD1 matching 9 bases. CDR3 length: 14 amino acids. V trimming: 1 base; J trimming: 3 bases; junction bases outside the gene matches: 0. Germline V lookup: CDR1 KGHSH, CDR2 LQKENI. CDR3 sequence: CASSPRTGEETQYF. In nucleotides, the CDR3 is TGTGCCAGCTCACCACGGACAGGGGAAGAGACCCAGTACTTC.

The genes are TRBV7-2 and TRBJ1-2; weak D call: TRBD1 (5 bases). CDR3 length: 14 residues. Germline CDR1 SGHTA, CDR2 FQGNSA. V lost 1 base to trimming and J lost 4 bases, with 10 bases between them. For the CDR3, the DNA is TGTGCCAGCAGCTTAGATGGCGGGGCCTATGGCTACACCTTC. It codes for CASSLDGGAYGYTF.

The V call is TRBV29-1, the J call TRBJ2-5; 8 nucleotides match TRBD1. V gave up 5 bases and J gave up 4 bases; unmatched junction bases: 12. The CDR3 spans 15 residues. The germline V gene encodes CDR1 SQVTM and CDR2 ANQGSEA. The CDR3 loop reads CSVLRDRFLGETQYF. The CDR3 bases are TGCAGCGTTTTACGGGACAGGTTTCTGGGAGAGACCCAGTACTTC.

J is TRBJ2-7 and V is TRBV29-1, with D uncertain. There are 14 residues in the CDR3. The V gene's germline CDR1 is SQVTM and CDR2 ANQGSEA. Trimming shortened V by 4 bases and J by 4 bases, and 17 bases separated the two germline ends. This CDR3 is CSVVSQMSSYEQYF. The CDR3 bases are TGCAGCGTTGTTTCGCAGATGTCTTCTTACGAGCAGTACTTC.

CDR3 protein: CASSQAKTSGGPHEQYF. CDR3 bases: TGTGCCAGCAGCCAAGCCAAGACTAGCGGGGGGCCCCACGAGCAGTACTTC. The chain employs TRBV3-1 (or the pseudogene TRBV3-2) and TRBJ2-7; 13 bases align to TRBD2. This CDR3 contains 17 residues. The V gene end was trimmed by 1 base and the J gene end by 5 bases; junction bases not matched to a gene: 8. Germline lookup yields CDR1 LGHDT and CDR2 YNNKEL (reference sequence).

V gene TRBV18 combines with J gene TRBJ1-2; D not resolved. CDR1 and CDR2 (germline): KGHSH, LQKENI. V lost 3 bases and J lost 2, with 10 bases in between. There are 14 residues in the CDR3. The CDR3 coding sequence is TGTGCCAGCTCACCTGCTGGCAGGAACTATGGCTACACCTTC. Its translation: CASSPAGRNYGYTF.

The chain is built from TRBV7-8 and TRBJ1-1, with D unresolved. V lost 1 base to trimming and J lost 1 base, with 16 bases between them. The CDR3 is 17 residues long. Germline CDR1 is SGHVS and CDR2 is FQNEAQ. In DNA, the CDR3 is TGTGCCAGCAGCTTAGGCCTCCTTGGCGGGTCGAACACTGAAGCTTTCTTT. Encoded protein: CASSLGLLGGSNTEAFF.

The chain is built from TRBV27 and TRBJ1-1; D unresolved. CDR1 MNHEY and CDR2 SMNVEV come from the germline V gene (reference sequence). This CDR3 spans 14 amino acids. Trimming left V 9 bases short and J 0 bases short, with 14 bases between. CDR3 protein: CASAPFKLNTEAFF. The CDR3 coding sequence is TGTGCCAGTGCGCCATTCAAATTGAACACTGAAGCTTTCTTT.

The CDR3 DNA sequence: TGTGCCAGCAGCTTCACAGGGTTGTATGGCTACACCTTC. Its translation: CASSFTGLYGYTF. This chain joins TRBV5-8 and TRBJ1-2; D is perhaps TRBD1 (6 bases). There are 13 residues in the CDR3. With 2 bases removed from V and 5 bases from J, the gap between germline ends came to 10 bases. CDR1 is SGHTS and CDR2 is YDEGEE in the germline V gene.

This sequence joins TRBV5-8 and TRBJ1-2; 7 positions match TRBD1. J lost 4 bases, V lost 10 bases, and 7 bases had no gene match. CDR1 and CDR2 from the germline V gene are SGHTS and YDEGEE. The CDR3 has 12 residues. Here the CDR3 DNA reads TGTGCCTACAAGGGACAGTTCTATGGCTACACCTTC. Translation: CAYKGQFYGYTF.

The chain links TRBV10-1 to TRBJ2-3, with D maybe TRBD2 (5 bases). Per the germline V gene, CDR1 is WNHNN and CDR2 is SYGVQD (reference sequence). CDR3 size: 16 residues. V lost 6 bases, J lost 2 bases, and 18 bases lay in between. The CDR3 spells CASRRGQVELTDTQYF. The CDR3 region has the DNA TGCGCCAGCAGGAGAGGGCAGGTGGAACTCACAGATACGCAGTATTTT.

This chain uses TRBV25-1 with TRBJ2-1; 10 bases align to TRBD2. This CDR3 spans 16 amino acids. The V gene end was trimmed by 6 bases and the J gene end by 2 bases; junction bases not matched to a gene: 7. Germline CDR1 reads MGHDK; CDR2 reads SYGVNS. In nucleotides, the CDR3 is TGTGCCAGCAGAAGAAGCGGGGGGGTAACCTACAATGAGCAGTTCTTC. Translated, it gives CASRRSGGVTYNEQFF. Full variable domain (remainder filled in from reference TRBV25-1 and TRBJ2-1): EADIYQTPRYLVIGTGKKITLECSQTMGHDKMYWYQQDPGMELHLIHYSYGVNSTEKGDLSSESTVSRIRTEHFPLTLESARPSHTSQYLCASRRSGGVTYNEQFFGPGTRLTVL.

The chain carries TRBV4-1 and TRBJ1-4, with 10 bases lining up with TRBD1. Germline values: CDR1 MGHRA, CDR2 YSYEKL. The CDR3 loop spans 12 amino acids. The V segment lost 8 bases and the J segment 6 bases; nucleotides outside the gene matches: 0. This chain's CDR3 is CASGTGDEKLFF. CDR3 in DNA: TGCGCCAGCGGGACAGGGGATGAAAAACTGTTTTTT.

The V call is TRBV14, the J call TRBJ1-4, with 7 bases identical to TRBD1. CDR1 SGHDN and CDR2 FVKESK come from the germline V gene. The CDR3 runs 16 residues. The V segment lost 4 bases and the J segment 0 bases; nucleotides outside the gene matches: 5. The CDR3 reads CASSRTGRATNEKLFF. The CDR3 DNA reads TGTGCCAGCAGCCGGACAGGTAGAGCAACTAATGAAAAACTGTTTTTT. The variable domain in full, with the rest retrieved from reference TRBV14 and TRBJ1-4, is EAGVTQFPSHSVIEKGQTVTLRCDPISGHDNLYWYRRVMGKEIKFLLHFVKESKQDESGMPNNRFLAERTGGTYSTLKVQPAELEDSGVYFCASSRTGRATNEKLFFGSGTQLSVL.

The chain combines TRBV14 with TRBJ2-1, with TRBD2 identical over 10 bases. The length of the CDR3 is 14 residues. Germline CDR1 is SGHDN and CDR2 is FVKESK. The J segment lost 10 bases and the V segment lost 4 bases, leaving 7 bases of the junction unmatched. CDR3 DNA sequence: TGTGCCAGCAGCCGCCTTATTAGCGGGGGGGAGCAGTTCTTC. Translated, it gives CASSRLISGGEQFF.

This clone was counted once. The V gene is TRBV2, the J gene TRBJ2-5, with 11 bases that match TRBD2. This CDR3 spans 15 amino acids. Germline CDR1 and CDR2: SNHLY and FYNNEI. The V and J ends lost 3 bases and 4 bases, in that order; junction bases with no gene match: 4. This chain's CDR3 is CASSDVGTSGETQYF. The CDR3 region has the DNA TGTGCCAGCAGTGACGTAGGGACTAGCGGAGAGACCCAGTACTTC.

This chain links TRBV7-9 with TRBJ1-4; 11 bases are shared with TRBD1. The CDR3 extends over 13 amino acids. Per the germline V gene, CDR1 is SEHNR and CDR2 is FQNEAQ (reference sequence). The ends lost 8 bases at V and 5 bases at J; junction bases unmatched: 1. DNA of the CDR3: TGTGCCAGCGGGGACAGGGGGAATGAAAAACTGTTTTTT. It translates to CASGDRGNEKLFF.

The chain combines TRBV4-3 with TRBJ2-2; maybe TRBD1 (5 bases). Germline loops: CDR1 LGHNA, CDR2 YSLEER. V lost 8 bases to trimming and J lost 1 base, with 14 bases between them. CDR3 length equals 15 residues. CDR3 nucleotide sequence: TGCGCCAGCTCATGGGGCTTTTTGAACACCGGGGAGCTGTTTTTT. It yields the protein CASSWGFLNTGELFF.

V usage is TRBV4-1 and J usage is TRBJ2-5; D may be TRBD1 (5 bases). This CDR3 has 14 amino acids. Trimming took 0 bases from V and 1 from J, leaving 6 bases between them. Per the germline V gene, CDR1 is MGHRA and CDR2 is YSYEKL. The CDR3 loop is CASSQDTGQETQYF. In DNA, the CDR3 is TGCGCCAGCAGCCAAGACACAGGCCAAGAGACCCAGTACTTC.

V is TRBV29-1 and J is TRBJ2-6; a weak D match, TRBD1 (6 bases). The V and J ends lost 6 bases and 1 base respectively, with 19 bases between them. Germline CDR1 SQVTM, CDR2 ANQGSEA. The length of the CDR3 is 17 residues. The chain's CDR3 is CSVARQDPGSGANVLTF. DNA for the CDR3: TGCAGCGTAGCCCGACAGGACCCCGGGTCTGGGGCCAACGTCCTGACTTTC.

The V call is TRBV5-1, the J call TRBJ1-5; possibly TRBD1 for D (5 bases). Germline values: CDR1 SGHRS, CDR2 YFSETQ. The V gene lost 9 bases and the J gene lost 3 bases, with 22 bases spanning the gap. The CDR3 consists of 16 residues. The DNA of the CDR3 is TGCGCCACCAATTCGGGGGTGGTCGTCCACAATCAGCCCCAGCATTTT. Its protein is CATNSGVVVHNQPQHF.

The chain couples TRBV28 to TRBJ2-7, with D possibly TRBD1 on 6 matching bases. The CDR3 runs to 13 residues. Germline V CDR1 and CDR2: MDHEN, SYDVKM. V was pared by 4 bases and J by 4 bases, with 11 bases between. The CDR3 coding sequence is TGTGCCAGCAGTTCAGGGGCTGGATACGAGCAGTACTTC. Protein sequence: CASSSGAGYEQYF. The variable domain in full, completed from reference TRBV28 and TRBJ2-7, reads DVKVTQSSRYLVKRTGEKVFLECVQDMDHENMFWYRQDPGLGLRLIYFSYDVKMKEKGDIPEGYSVSREKKERFSLILESASTNQTSMYLCASSSGAGYEQYFGPGTRLTVT.

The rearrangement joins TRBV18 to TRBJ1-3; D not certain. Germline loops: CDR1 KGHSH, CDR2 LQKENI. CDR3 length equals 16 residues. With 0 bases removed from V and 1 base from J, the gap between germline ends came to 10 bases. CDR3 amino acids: CASSPPNRGSGNTIYF. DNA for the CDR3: TGTGCCAGCTCACCACCCAACCGGGGTTCTGGAAACACCATATATTTT.

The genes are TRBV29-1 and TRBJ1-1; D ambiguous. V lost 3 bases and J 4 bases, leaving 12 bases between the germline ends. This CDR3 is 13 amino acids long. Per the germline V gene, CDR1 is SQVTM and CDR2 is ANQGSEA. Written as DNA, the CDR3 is TGCAGCGTTGATCGGGGAGGAAGCACTGAAGCTTTCTTT. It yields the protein CSVDRGGSTEAFF.

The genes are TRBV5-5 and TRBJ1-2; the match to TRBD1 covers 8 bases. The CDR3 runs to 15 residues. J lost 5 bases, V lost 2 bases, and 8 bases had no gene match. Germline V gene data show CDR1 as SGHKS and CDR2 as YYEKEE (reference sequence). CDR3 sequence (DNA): TGTGCCAGCAGCTTCGGACAGGGAGGAAGATATGGCTACACCTTC. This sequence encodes CASSFGQGGRYGYTF. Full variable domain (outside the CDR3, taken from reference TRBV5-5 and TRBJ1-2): DAGVTQSPTHLIKTRGQQVTLRCSPISGHKSVSWYQQVLGQGPQFIFQYYEKEERGRGNFPDRFSARQFPNYSSELNVNALLLGDSALYLCASSFGQGGRYGYTFGSGTRLTVV.

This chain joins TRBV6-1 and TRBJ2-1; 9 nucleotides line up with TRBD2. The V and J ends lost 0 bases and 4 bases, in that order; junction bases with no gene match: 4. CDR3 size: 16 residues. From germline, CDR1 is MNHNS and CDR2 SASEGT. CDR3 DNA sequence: TGTGCCAGCAGTGAAGCGCCGGCGGGGGGGTACAATGAGCAGTTCTTC. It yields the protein CASSEAPAGGYNEQFF.

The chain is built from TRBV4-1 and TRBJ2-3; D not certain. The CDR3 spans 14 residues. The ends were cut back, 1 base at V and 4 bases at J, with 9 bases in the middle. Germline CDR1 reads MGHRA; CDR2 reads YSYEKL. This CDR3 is CASSQGASPDTQYF. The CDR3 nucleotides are TGCGCCAGCAGCCAAGGGGCATCCCCAGATACGCAGTATTTT.